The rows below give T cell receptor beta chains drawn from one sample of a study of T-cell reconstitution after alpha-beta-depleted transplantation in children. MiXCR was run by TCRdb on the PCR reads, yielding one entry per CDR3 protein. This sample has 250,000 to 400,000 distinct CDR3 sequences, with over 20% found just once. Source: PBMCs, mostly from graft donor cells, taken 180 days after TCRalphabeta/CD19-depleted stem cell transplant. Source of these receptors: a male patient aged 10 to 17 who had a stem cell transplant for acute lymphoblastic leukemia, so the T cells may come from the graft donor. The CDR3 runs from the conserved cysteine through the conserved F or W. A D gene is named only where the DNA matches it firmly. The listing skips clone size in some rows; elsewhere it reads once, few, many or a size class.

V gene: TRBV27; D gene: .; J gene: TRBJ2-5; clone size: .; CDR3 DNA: TGTGCCAGCAGCCCAGGGACTCTGGGGGAGACCCAGTACTTC; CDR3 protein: CASSPGTLGETQYF
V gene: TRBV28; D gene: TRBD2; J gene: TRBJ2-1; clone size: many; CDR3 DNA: TGTGCCAGCAAATCAGTAGCGGGAGACAATGAGCAGTTCTTC; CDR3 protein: CASKSVAGDNEQFF
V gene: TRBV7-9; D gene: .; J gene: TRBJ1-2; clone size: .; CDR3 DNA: TGTGCCAGCAGTTTTGGTTCCGGGACCCCCTATGGCTACACCTTC; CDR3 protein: CASSFGSGTPYGYTF
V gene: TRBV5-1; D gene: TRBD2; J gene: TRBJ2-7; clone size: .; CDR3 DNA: TGCGCCAGCAGGTACCTACCGGGAGGGTTCTACGAGCAGTACTTC; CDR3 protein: CASRYLPGGFYEQYF
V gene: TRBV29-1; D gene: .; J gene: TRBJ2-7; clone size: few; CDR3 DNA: TGCAGCGTGAAAAGCCCGGCCGTGAGCTCCTACGAGCAGTACTTC; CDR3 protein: CSVKSPAVSSYEQYF
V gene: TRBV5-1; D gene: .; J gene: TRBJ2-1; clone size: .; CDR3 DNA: TGCGCCAGCAGCGGAGGGGAAGTTCGTCTAAATGAGCAGTTCTTC; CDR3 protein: CASSGGEVRLNEQFF
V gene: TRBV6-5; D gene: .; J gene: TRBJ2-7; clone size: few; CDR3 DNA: TGTGCCAGCAGTTACTCGTCAGGGTTGGCCTACGAGCAGTACTTC; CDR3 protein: CASSYSSGLAYEQYF
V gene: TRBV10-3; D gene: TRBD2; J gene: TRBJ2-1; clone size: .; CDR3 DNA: TGTGCCATCGCCGAAGCAGCGGGAGCAGGGAATGAGCAGTTCTTC; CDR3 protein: CAIAEAAGAGNEQFF
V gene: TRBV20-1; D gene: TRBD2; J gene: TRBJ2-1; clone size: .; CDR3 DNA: TGCAGTGCTAGAGAGGGGACTAGCGGGTCCTACAATGAGCAGTTCTTC; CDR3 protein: CSAREGTSGSYNEQFF
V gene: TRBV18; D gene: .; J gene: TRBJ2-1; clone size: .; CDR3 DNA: TGTGCCAGCTCACCCCTATTTGGAGTTGGCTCCTACAATGAGCAGTTCTTC; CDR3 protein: CASSPLFGVGSYNEQFF
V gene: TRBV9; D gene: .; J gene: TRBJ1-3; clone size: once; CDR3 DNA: TGTGCCAGCAGCGCCTCCGGGGACGGAAACACCATATATTTT; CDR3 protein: CASSASGDGNTIYF
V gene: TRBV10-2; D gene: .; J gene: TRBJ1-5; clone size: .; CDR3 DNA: TGCGCCAGCAGGAGTAGGACGGGCAATCAGCCCCAGCATTTT; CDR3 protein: CASRSRTGNQPQHF
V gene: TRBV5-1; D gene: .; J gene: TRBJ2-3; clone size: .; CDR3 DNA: TGCGCCAGCAGTTACCCCACAGATACGCAGTATTTT; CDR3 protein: CASSYPTDTQYF
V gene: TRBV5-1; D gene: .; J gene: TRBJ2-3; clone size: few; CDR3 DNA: TGCGCCAGCTGCTCTCTGGACACAGATACGCAGTATTTT; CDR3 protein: CASCSLDTDTQYF
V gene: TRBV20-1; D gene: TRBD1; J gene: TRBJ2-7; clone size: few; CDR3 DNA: TGCAGTGCTACCGGCCGACAGGGGGGCATTCCCTACGAGCAGTACTTC; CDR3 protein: CSATGRQGGIPYEQYF
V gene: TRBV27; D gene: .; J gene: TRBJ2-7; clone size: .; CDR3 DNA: TGTGCCAGCAGTTCCCTTTTGGGGGCTCCTACCTACGAGCAGTACTTC; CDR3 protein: CASSSLLGAPTYEQYF
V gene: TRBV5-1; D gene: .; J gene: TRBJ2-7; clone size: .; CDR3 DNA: TGCGCCAGCAGCTATGACGGAACCTACGAGCAGTACTTC; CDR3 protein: CASSYDGTYEQYF
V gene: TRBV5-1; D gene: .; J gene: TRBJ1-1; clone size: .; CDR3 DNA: TGCGCCAGCAGCCCGGCTGGGGTTGAAGCTTTCTTT; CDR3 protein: CASSPAGVEAFF
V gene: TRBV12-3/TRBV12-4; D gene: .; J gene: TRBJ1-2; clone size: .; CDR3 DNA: TGTGCCAGTGGGAGCTACTATGGCTACACCTTC; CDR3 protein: CASGSYYGYTF
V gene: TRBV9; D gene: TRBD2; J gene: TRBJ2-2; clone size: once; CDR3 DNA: TGTGCCAGCAGCGTAGGTACTAGCGGGAAGAGGACCGGGGAGCTGTTTTTT; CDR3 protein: CASSVGTSGKRTGELFF
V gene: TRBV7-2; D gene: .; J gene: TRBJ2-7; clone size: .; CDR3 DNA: TGTGCCAGCAGCTTAGGGATGTATGTAAGCGAGCAGTACTTC; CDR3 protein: CASSLGMYVSEQYF
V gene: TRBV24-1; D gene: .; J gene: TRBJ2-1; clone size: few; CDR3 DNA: TGTGCCACCAGTGATTTGGACAGTTACAATGAGCAGTTCTTC; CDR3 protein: CATSDLDSYNEQFF
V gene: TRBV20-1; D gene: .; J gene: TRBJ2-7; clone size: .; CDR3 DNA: TGCAGTGCTAGAGATCTTCAGGGGGGTTACGAGCAGTACTTC; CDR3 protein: CSARDLQGGYEQYF
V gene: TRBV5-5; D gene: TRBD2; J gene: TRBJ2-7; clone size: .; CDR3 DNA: TGTGCCAGCAGCTGGCTCGGACTAGCGCCTCCCTACGAGCAGTACTTC; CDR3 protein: CASSWLGLAPPYEQYF
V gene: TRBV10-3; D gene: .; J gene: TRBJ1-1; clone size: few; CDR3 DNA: TGTGCCATCAGTGAGCCGGGACGGGGCCTGAACACTGAAGCTTTCTTT; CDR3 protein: CAISEPGRGLNTEAFF
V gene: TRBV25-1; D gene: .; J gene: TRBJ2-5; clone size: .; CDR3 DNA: TGTGCCAGCAGTGGTCCCCCCCAGTACTTC; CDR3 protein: CASSGPPQYF
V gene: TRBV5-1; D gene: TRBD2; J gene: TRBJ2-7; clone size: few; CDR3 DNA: TGCGCCAGCAGCTTGGGTTGGGGACTAGCGGGAGTAAACGAGCAGTACTTC; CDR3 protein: CASSLGWGLAGVNEQYF
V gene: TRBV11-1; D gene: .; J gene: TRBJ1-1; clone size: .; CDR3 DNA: TGTGCCAGCAGCTTACAGGGGTGGGTAGCTGGAGCTTTCTTT; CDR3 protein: CASSLQGWVAGAFF
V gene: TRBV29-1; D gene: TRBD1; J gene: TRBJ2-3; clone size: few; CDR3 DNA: TGCAGCGTGTTCGCTCCGGGACAGGGAACAGATACGCAGTATTTT; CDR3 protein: CSVFAPGQGTDTQYF
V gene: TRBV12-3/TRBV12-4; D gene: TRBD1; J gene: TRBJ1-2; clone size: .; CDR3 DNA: TGTGCCAGCAGTTTGGGACAGGGGCTCTATGGCTACACCTTC; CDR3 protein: CASSLGQGLYGYTF